The present TCR beta chain was sequenced within a study of blood T cell repertoires in COVID-19. The wider study: The United States, Italy and Spain provided the acute and convalescent COVID-19 samples. From T cells, B-cell-depleted T cells, or PBMCs came the material, which was cDNA or gDNA.

The CDR3 has 18 residues. Germline loops: CDR1 LGHNA, CDR2 YNFKEQ. With V trimmed by 1 base and J by 3 bases, 12 bases remained unmatched. This clone has just one count. In the authors' workflow: It was from reference gene primer amplification that nucleated cell counts were estimated. Produced via immunoSEQ multiplex PCR; TCRdb's table is partial and in-frame only. V, J and clone size are those of that table, while D and trimming were read from the DNA. The repertoire consists of tens of thousands of clones, with just under 80% occurring once and the leading ten covering 35%. The specimen was peripheral blood. The chain links TRBV4-2 to TRBJ2-1; TRBD2 matches at 7 bases. The sequence came from a man at least 80 years old with acute or convalescent COVID-19. CDR3 coding DNA: TGTGCCAGCAGCCAAGGCGCTAGCGGCCAGACTCACTACAATGAGCAGTTCTTC. It translates to CASSQGASGQTHYNEQFF.